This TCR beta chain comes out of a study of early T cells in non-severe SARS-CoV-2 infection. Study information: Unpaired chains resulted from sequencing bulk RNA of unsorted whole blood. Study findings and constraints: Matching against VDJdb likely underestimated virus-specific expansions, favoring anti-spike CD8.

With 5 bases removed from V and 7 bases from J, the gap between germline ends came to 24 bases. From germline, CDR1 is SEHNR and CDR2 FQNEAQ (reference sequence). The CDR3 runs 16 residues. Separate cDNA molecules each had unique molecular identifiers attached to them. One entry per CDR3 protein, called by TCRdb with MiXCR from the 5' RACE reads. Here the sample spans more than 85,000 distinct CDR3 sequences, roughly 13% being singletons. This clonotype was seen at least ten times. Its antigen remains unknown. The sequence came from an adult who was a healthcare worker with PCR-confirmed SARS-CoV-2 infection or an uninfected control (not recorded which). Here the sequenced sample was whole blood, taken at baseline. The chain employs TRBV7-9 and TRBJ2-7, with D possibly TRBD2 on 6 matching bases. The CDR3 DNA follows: TGTGCCAGCAGCCCAACCCTGGGACGGGCGGGGCTGGAGCAGTACTTC. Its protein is CASSPTLGRAGLEQYF.